Listed below are T cell receptor beta chains from one sample, sequenced in a study of T cells in Graves' hyperthyroidism and ophthalmopathy. TCRdb re-derived calls from the multiplex PCR reads in MiXCR, one entry per CDR3 protein. Here the sample spans more than 500,000 distinct CDR3 sequences, just over 45% being singletons. Sequencing was performed on peripheral blood or thyroid tissue (not recorded which). These receptors all stem from an adult woman with Graves' disease, either hyperthyroidism or ophthalmopathy (not recorded which). CDR3s include the opening cysteine and the closing phenylalanine or tryptophan. Fields, in order: V gene, CDR3 length, J gene, CDR3 protein.

v_call: TRBV7-9
cdr3_length: 14
j_call: TRBJ1-5
cdr3_aa: CASSTLHSNQPQHF

v_call: TRBV6-5
cdr3_length: 14
j_call: TRBJ1-5
cdr3_aa: CAISEEGGLQPQHF

v_call: TRBV7-2
cdr3_length: 15
j_call: TRBJ2-7
cdr3_aa: CASSSGLAGGLEQYF

v_call: TRBV19
cdr3_length: 13
j_call: TRBJ1-4
cdr3_aa: CASSRGREEKLFF

v_call: TRBV11-2
cdr3_length: 15
j_call: TRBJ2-1
cdr3_aa: CASILGMGPYNEQFF

v_call: TRBV29-1
cdr3_length: 13
j_call: TRBJ2-7
cdr3_aa: CSAGRGVGYEQYF

v_call: TRBV5-5
cdr3_length: 15
j_call: TRBJ1-2
cdr3_aa: CASSLLRWPTRGYTF

v_call: TRBV11-2
cdr3_length: 16
j_call: TRBJ2-5
cdr3_aa: CAPSIGVPHPVETQYF

v_call: TRBV27
cdr3_length: 14
j_call: TRBJ2-7
cdr3_aa: CASSFRGNNYEQYF

v_call: TRBV7-6
cdr3_length: 15
j_call: TRBJ2-7
cdr3_aa: CASSASRDRGAEQYF

v_call: TRBV19
cdr3_length: 16
j_call: TRBJ2-6
cdr3_aa: CASSMGDSSGANVLTF

v_call: TRBV11-2
cdr3_length: 17
j_call: TRBJ1-2
cdr3_aa: CASSGHGTGGEYYGYTF

v_call: TRBV20-1
cdr3_length: 14
j_call: TRBJ2-6
cdr3_aa: CSATQSSGANVLTF

v_call: TRBV10-2
cdr3_length: 14
j_call: TRBJ2-5
cdr3_aa: CASSEWGMMETQYF

v_call: TRBV7-2
cdr3_length: 15
j_call: TRBJ2-7
cdr3_aa: CASSHQGEAPPEQYF

v_call: TRBV12-3/TRBV12-4
cdr3_length: 15
j_call: TRBJ1-5
cdr3_aa: CASSLGTYSNQPQHF

v_call: TRBV5-1
cdr3_length: 16
j_call: TRBJ1-3
cdr3_aa: CASSLAWVNTGNTIYF

v_call: TRBV9
cdr3_length: 15
j_call: TRBJ1-5
cdr3_aa: CASSAGDRGNQPQHF

v_call: TRBV7-2
cdr3_length: 12
j_call: TRBJ2-7
cdr3_aa: CASSLGQIEQYF

v_call: TRBV28
cdr3_length: 15
j_call: TRBJ1-3
cdr3_aa: CASRTDGMSGNTIYF

v_call: TRBV6-5
cdr3_length: 13
j_call: TRBJ1-1
cdr3_aa: CASGTGSVGEAFF

v_call: TRBV7-9
cdr3_length: 19
j_call: TRBJ1-1
cdr3_aa: CASSRKGLAGGPLNTEAFF

v_call: TRBV15
cdr3_length: 13
j_call: TRBJ1-5
cdr3_aa: CATSRARTQPQHF

v_call: TRBV20-1
cdr3_length: 15
j_call: TRBJ2-5
cdr3_aa: CSASRYGRLAETQYF

v_call: TRBV7-6
cdr3_length: 17
j_call: TRBJ1-5
cdr3_aa: CALTGGGRERDNQPQHF

v_call: TRBV20-1
cdr3_length: 14
j_call: TRBJ1-1
cdr3_aa: CSAKRQGAGTEAFF

v_call: TRBV2
cdr3_length: 17
j_call: TRBJ2-2
cdr3_aa: CASSEPWDSANTGELFF

v_call: TRBV6-1
cdr3_length: 12
j_call: TRBJ2-5
cdr3_aa: CASSDGGETQYF

v_call: TRBV2
cdr3_length: 16
j_call: TRBJ2-5
cdr3_aa: CASSDRDRGVVETQYF

v_call: TRBV12-3/TRBV12-4
cdr3_length: 13
j_call: TRBJ2-5
cdr3_aa: CASSFGSPETQYF

v_call: TRBV10-3
cdr3_length: 12
j_call: TRBJ1-5
cdr3_aa: CATGTDNEPQHF

v_call: TRBV7-2
cdr3_length: 14
j_call: TRBJ1-2
cdr3_aa: CASSQGPAQDGYTF

v_call: TRBV2
cdr3_length: 13
j_call: TRBJ2-2
cdr3_aa: CASMTSGTGELFF

v_call: TRBV5-1
cdr3_length: 14
j_call: TRBJ2-7
cdr3_aa: CASSPGTTTYEQYF

v_call: TRBV6-5
cdr3_length: 14
j_call: TRBJ1-2
cdr3_aa: CASRGDSPSAGYTF

v_call: TRBV9
cdr3_length: 15
j_call: TRBJ2-7
cdr3_aa: CASSASTGTSYEQYF

v_call: TRBV4-1
cdr3_length: 16
j_call: TRBJ1-1
cdr3_aa: CASSQVHSDLNTEAFF

v_call: TRBV7-8
cdr3_length: 9
j_call: TRBJ2-1
cdr3_aa: CASSRDRGF

v_call: TRBV9
cdr3_length: 16
j_call: TRBJ1-3
cdr3_aa: CASSVGRRSSGNTIYF

v_call: TRBV19
cdr3_length: 15
j_call: TRBJ1-1
cdr3_aa: CASSISLTTVDPAFF

v_call: TRBV11-2
cdr3_length: 15
j_call: TRBJ2-5
cdr3_aa: CASSPRTGALGDQYF

v_call: TRBV6-1
cdr3_length: 13
j_call: TRBJ2-2
cdr3_aa: CASQLSNTGELFF

v_call: TRBV5-1
cdr3_length: 18
j_call: TRBJ2-5
cdr3_aa: CASSQLGRGSNTEETQYF

v_call: TRBV2
cdr3_length: 14
j_call: TRBJ1-5
cdr3_aa: CASSGGLAGQPQHF

v_call: TRBV12-3/TRBV12-4
cdr3_length: 14
j_call: TRBJ1-4
cdr3_aa: CASSPQGDNEKLFF

v_call: TRBV3-2
cdr3_length: 14
j_call: TRBJ2-7
cdr3_aa: CASSQAPGAYEQYF

v_call: TRBV10-2
cdr3_length: 14
j_call: TRBJ1-1
cdr3_aa: CASTADRMDTEAFF

v_call: TRBV4-1
cdr3_length: 15
j_call: TRBJ2-2
cdr3_aa: CASSQPEWLPGELFF

v_call: TRBV20-1
cdr3_length: 14
j_call: TRBJ1-1
cdr3_aa: CSAVYLRFNTEAFF

v_call: TRBV7-9
cdr3_length: 10
j_call: TRBJ2-2
cdr3_aa: CASSGGGPFF

v_call: TRBV7-9
cdr3_length: 15
j_call: TRBJ2-7
cdr3_aa: CASSLASGSSYGQYF

v_call: TRBV7-8
cdr3_length: 13
j_call: TRBJ2-7
cdr3_aa: CASSGQTSYEQYF

v_call: TRBV9
cdr3_length: 15
j_call: TRBJ1-1
cdr3_aa: CASSGSRGRNTEAFF

v_call: TRBV9
cdr3_length: 16
j_call: TRBJ1-3
cdr3_aa: CASSVWGPISGNTIYF

v_call: TRBV29-1
cdr3_length: 20
j_call: TRBJ1-2
cdr3_aa: CSVHVPAVRDRGLMNYGYTF

v_call: TRBV29-1
cdr3_length: 14
j_call: TRBJ2-7
cdr3_aa: CSVSQREGPGEQYF

v_call: TRBV7-2
cdr3_length: 15
j_call: TRBJ1-1
cdr3_aa: CASSSRMGGGSEAFF

v_call: TRBV10-1
cdr3_length: 16
j_call: TRBJ2-2
cdr3_aa: CASSQVAGGLAGELFF

v_call: TRBV11-2
cdr3_length: 17
j_call: TRBJ2-5
cdr3_aa: CASSLDSGHSMGETQYF

v_call: TRBV3-1
cdr3_length: 16
j_call: TRBJ2-2
cdr3_aa: CASSQPSGVNTGELFF